These 10 T cell receptor beta chains were all obtained from the same sample, sequenced in a study of control samples from healthy donors and cancer patients. Sequencing used immunoSEQ multiplex PCR; TCRdb keeps in-frame clones, though not all of them. In the table there are approximately 160,000 clones, about 91% of which are singletons. Sequencing was done on a sample of blood. These receptors originate from a woman between 40 and 55 years old in good health.

This chain connects TRBV10-3 to TRBJ1-3; D perhaps matches TRBD1 (5 bases). V was cut by 6 bases and J by 0 bases, with 9 bases left in between. The CDR3 consists of 14 residues. CDR1 ENHRY and CDR2 SYGVKD come from the germline V gene. The CDR3 sequence: CAIRGESSGNTIYF. In DNA, the CDR3 is TGTGCCATCAGAGGGGAAAGCTCTGGAAACACCATATATTTT.

CDR3 sequence reads: CASSLITGDSGNSPLHF. CDR3 DNA sequence: TGCGCCAGCAGCTTGATAACAGGGGATAGTGGGAATTCACCCCTCCACTTT. This sequence joins TRBV5-1 and TRBJ1-6, with 7 bases aligning to TRBD1. V was clipped by 1 base and J by 7 bases; unmatched bases: 11. Germline CDR1 reads SGHRS; CDR2 reads YFSETQ. The CDR3 length is 17 residues.

V gene TRBV5-1 combines with J gene TRBJ1-1; unclear D gene. The germline V gene encodes CDR1 SGHRS and CDR2 YFSETQ. Trimming took off 3 bases at V and 3 bases at J, with 15 bases between the two ends. CDR3 size: 15 residues. The CDR3 bases are TGCGCCAGCAGCTCGGGCTTGGGAGGAGACACTGAAGCTTTCTTT. Residues: CASSSGLGGDTEAFF.

This chain joins TRBV10-3 and TRBJ2-3; TRBD2 matches 9 bases. The germline CDR1 and CDR2 sequences are ENHRY and SYGVKD. J lost 0 bases, V lost 8 bases, and 9 bases had no gene match. This CDR3 spans 16 amino acids. As DNA, the CDR3 is TGTGCCATCTCCCCTGGGCTAGCGGGAAGCACAGATACGCAGTATTTT. Translated: CAISPGLAGSTDTQYF.

This chain connects TRBV25-1 to TRBJ1-4; 8 bases line up with TRBD1. The V and J ends lost 4 bases and 8 bases, in that order; junction bases with no gene match: 9. The CDR3 has 15 residues. Germline loops: CDR1 MGHDK, CDR2 SYGVNS. CDR3 sequence reads: CASSGGDRFGEKLFF. The CDR3 region has the DNA TGTGCCAGCAGTGGGGGGGACAGGTTCGGGGAAAAACTGTTTTTT.

This chain uses TRBV15 with TRBJ2-3, with TRBD2 matching over 11 bases. Germline CDR1 and CDR2: LNHNV and YYDKDF (reference sequence). The CDR3 is 17 residues long. V lost 0 bases, J lost 5 bases, and 7 bases stayed unmatched. In nucleotides, the CDR3 is TGTGCCACCAGCAGAGATCTAACTAGCGGGGGCGAAGATACGCAGTATTTT. This sequence encodes CATSRDLTSGGEDTQYF.

This rearrangement joins TRBV7-8 to TRBJ2-1; TRBD2 matches 11 bases. The CDR3 sequence is 18 residues long. Looked up from germline, CDR1 is SGHVS and CDR2 is FQNEAQ. The ends lost 1 base at V and 8 bases at J; junction bases unmatched: 13. CDR3 DNA: TGTGCCAGCAGCTTAGTCGTGCTAGCGGGGGGCCGGGTGGATGAGCAGTTCTTC. It codes for CASSLVVLAGGRVDEQFF. Combining the CDR3 with reference TRBV7-8 and TRBJ2-1 gives the whole variable domain GAGVSQSPRYKVAKRGQDVALRCDPISGHVSLFWYQQALGQGPEFLTYFQNEAQLDKSGLPSDRFFAERPEGSVSTLKIQRTQQEDSAVYLCASSLVVLAGGRVDEQFFGPGTRLTVL.

The chain employs TRBV4-1 and TRBJ1-5; D is unclear. Trimming took off 0 bases at V and 4 bases at J, with 10 bases between the two ends. Germline V gene sequence: CDR1 MGHRA, CDR2 YSYEKL. This CDR3 region has 15 residues. The CDR3 loop reads CASSQEVQINQPQHF. The CDR3 bases are TGCGCCAGCAGCCAAGAGGTACAGATTAATCAGCCCCAGCATTTT.

The V gene is TRBV6-6, the J gene TRBJ2-7; D uncertain. From germline, CDR1 is MNHNY and CDR2 SVGAGI (reference sequence). Trimming removed 0 bases from V and 11 bases from J, with 11 bases in between. This CDR3 contains 12 residues. The CDR3 reads CASSYSRRFKYF. CDR3 DNA: TGTGCCAGCAGTTACTCGCGGCGGTTTAAGTACTTC.

The chain links TRBV7-2 to TRBJ2-7, with 10 positions matching TRBD1. The V gene end was trimmed by 4 bases and the J gene end by 4 bases; junction bases not matched to a gene: 10. Germline values: CDR1 SGHTA, CDR2 FQGNSA. CDR3 size: 16 residues. The CDR3 DNA follows: TGTGCCAGCAGCTCCACCCCGGGACAGGGGTGGTACGAGCAGTACTTC. Translated, it gives CASSSTPGQGWYEQYF. Full variable domain (missing parts from reference TRBV7-2 and TRBJ2-7): GAGVSQSPSNKVTEKGKDVELRCDPISGHTALYWYRQSLGQGLEFLIYFQGNSAPDKSGLPSDRFSAERTGGSVSTLTIQRTQQEDSAVYLCASSSTPGQGWYEQYFGPGTRLTVT.